This T cell receptor (beta chain) was sequenced during a study of CD8 T cells in ankylosing spondylitis. TCRdb reanalysed the 5' RACE reads using MiXCR and keeps one entry per CDR3 protein. In the table there are around 230,000 distinct CDR3 sequences, 8% to 9% of which are singletons. This clonotype was observed many times. The origin of this receptor is a female donor with ankylosing spondylitis or in good health (not recorded which). Sequencing was performed on blood, either unsorted or a sorted T cell fraction (not recorded which).

CDR3 region: CASTPRVQGNTEAFF. The CDR3 DNA reads TGTGCCAGCACCCCGAGAGTTCAAGGGAACACTGAAGCTTTCTTT. The genes are TRBV2 and TRBJ1-1; D is ambiguous. The CDR3 is made up of 15 amino acids. The V end was cut by 7 bases, the J end by 1 base, with 16 bases between. The germline V gene has CDR1 SNHLY and CDR2 FYNNEI.